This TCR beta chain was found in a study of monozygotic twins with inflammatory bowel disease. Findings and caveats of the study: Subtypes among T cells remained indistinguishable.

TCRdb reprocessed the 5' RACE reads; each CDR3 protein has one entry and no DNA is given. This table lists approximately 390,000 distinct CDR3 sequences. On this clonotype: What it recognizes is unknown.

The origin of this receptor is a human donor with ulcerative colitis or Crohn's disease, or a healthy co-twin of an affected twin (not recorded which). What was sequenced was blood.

The chain's CDR3 is CSVRAENEQFF. This chain connects TRBV20-1 to TRBJ2-1; absent DNA, TCRdb's TRBD2 call cannot be checked. Germline CDR1 is DFQATT and CDR2 is SNEGSKA (reference sequence). The CDR3 covers 11 residues.